Listed below are T cell receptor beta chains from one sample, sequenced in a study of blood T cell repertoires in COVID-19. The protocol was immunoSEQ multiplex PCR, while the TCRdb copy is restricted to in-frame clones and leaves out a portion. The table lists about 180,000 clones, around 82% of them singletons, with 6.5% to 7.5% in the top ten. Source material: peripheral blood. All receptors derive from a man at least 80 years old with COVID-19, enrolled during active disease. CDR3s include the opening cysteine and the closing phenylalanine or tryptophan. A D gene is named only where the DNA matches it firmly. Clone size appears in some rows only: once, few, many, or a class for an expanded clone.

CASSERGINEAFF	TGTGCCAGCAGTGAAAGGGGTATCAATGAAGCTTTCTTT	-	few	TRBV2	TRBJ1-1
CASSYSSGGLDGYTF	TGTGCCAGCAGTTACTCTTCAGGGGGCTTGGATGGCTACACCTTC	TRBD1	-	TRBV6-6	TRBJ1-2
CASSLAGNQPQHF	TGCGCCAGCAGCTTGGCGGGAAATCAGCCCCAGCATTTT	-	-	TRBV5-1	TRBJ1-5
CASSIPGQGLGYTF	TGTGCCAGTAGTATCCCCGGGCAGGGGCTTGGCTACACCTTC	-	-	TRBV19	TRBJ1-2
CASSLAFRTSYLNTEAFF	TGCGCCAGCAGCTTGGCCTTTCGGACATCTTACCTCAACACTGAAGCTTTCTTT	-	few	TRBV5-1	TRBJ1-1
CASSSEGDQPQHF	TGTGCCAGCAGTTCGGAGGGTGATCAGCCCCAGCATTTT	-	-	TRBV5-5	TRBJ1-5
CASGQKGAQHF	TGTGCCAGCGGCCAAAAGGGGGCCCAGCATTTT	-	-	TRBV12-3/TRBV12-4	TRBJ1-5
CASIADRVSEAFF	TGTGCCAGCATTGCTGACAGGGTGTCTGAAGCTTTCTTT	TRBD1	-	TRBV2	TRBJ1-1
CASSPRQAEAFF	TGTGCCAGCAGTCCACGACAGGCCGAAGCTTTCTTT	-	once	TRBV28	TRBJ1-1
CASSRPQGDTIYF	TGCGCCAGCAGCCGACCCCAAGGGGACACCATATATTTT	-	-	TRBV5-1	TRBJ1-3
CASSITRNTEAFF	TGTGCCAGTAGTATAACGAGGAACACTGAAGCTTTCTTT	-	-	TRBV19	TRBJ1-1
CASSYRARNTEAFF	TGTGCCAGCAGTTACCGAGCGCGGAACACTGAAGCTTTCTTT	-	-	TRBV6-2/TRBV6-3	TRBJ1-1
CASSIGGLSGELFF	TGTGCCAGTAGTATCGGGGGGCTTAGCGGGGAGCTGTTTTTT	-	-	TRBV19	TRBJ2-2
CASSLQGEQFF	TGTGCCAGCAGCTTACAGGGTGAGCAGTTCTTC	-	-	TRBV28	TRBJ2-1
CASSPTREDSPLHF	TGTGCCAGCTCACCAACGCGGGAGGATTCACCCCTCCACTTT	-	once	TRBV18	TRBJ1-6